This T cell receptor (beta chain) comes out of a study of blood T cells in healthy people across ages. Whole-study findings and limits: A strong correlation was found between TCR beta diversity and the percentage of naive T cells.

In regard to this clonotype: Its cognate antigen is unknown. Sequence at one end of the junction differs from germline and may be a read error.

This CDR3 has 13 amino acids. The germline V gene has CDR1 SEHNR and CDR2 FQNEAQ (reference sequence). Total RNA extracted from each sample amounted to at least 6 micrograms. A second 7 to 11 cycle PCR used barcoded and J-beta primers. TCRdb processed the 5' RACE reads anew with MiXCR; each CDR3 protein has one entry. The sample records about 760,000 distinct CDR3 sequences, approximately 25% being singletons. The sample was also reused in another study, on T cells of mothers and their children.

This clonotype was sampled from a boy aged 5-17 years in good health. Sequenced sample: blood. V usage is TRBV7-9 and J usage is TRBJ2-5; TRBD2 agrees at 9 bases. The DNA for the CDR3 is TGTGCCAGCAGCCTCCGTGAGCGGGAGGAAGGGTTCTTC. It translates to CASSLREREEGFF.